These 9 T cell receptor beta chains were all obtained from the same sample, sequenced in a study of CD4 and CD8 cells across lung adenocarcinoma regions. TCRdb reprocessed the PCR reads with MiXCR, giving one entry per CDR3 protein. The sample has roughly 1,700 distinct CDR3 sequences; about 49% are singletons. The source material was CD4+ T cells from the center of a lung tumor. These receptors were collected from a female donor with lung adenocarcinoma. The CD4 and CD8 labels of this study may be unreliable.

This clonotype is labeled medium-sized. The chain combines TRBV6-1 with TRBJ1-1; TRBD1 agrees at 8 bases. V dropped 6 bases and J dropped 0; count of bases not matched to a gene: 15. CDR3 size: 18 residues. Germline CDR1 reads MNHNS; CDR2 reads SASEGT. CDR3 in DNA: TGTGCCAGCAGAGAGCAGGGGAGGTGGACAGGGATGAACACTGAAGCTTTCTTT. Its protein is CASREQGRWTGMNTEAFF.

This chain connects TRBV5-1 to TRBJ2-7; 8 bases line up with TRBD1. J was trimmed by 2 bases and V by 5 bases; bases with no gene match: 9. Germline V CDR1 and CDR2: SGHRS, YFSETQ. The CDR3 length is 15 residues. The CDR3 region has the DNA TGCGCCAGCAGATCTGACAGGGGACCCCCCTACGAGCAGTACTTC. Its translation: CASRSDRGPPYEQYF.

Judged by abundance, this clonotype is medium-sized (0.01 to 0.1%). This chain uses TRBV6-1 with TRBJ2-3; 12 nucleotides agree with TRBD2. The germline V gene encodes CDR1 MNHNS and CDR2 SASEGT. This CDR3 region has 16 residues. V dropped 10 bases and J dropped 3; count of bases not matched to a gene: 11. CDR3 in amino acids: CATLPRLAGVTDTQYF. CDR3 bases: TGTGCCACCTTACCGAGACTAGCGGGAGTAACAGATACGCAGTATTTT.

The chain combines TRBV6-1 with TRBJ2-3; D unresolved. The CDR3 length is 13 residues. V shed 8 bases and J shed 2 bases, with 11 bases lying between them. CDR1 is MNHNS and CDR2 is SASEGT in the germline V gene. CDR3 protein: CASQSIATDTQYF. DNA of the CDR3: TGTGCCAGCCAAAGTATAGCCACAGATACGCAGTATTTT.

Sample share makes this clonotype large. The chain joins TRBV6-5 to TRBJ2-1, with D tentatively TRBD2 (6 bases). The V gene lost 5 bases and the J gene lost 5 bases, with 13 bases spanning the gap. The CDR3 has 14 amino acids. Germline V lookup: CDR1 MNHEY, CDR2 SVGAGI. CDR3 coding DNA: TGTGCCAGCAGTAACCCCGGACTACACAATGAGCAGTTCTTC. It encodes CASSNPGLHNEQFF.

This clonotype has only a few counts. The V gene is TRBV6-1, the J gene TRBJ1-5; D gene ambiguous. Germline assignment: CDR1 MNHNS and CDR2 SASEGT. V lost 7 bases, J lost 0 bases, and 10 bases lay in between. This CDR3 is 14 amino acids long. The CDR3 sequence is CASIPGFSNQPQHF. The CDR3 bases are TGTGCCAGCATCCCCGGGTTTAGCAATCAGCCCCAGCATTTT.

The chain is built from TRBV27 and TRBJ2-5; 9 bases fit TRBD1. The DNA end lines up better with TRBJ2-7; the J call may be wrong. Germline V CDR1 and CDR2: MNHEY, SMNVEV (reference sequence). The CDR3 has 15 residues. CDR3 DNA: TGTGCCAGCAGTGGGCTCCGGGACAGGGACTACGAGCAGTACTTC. It codes for CASSGLRDRDYEQYF.

V and J are TRBV7-3 and TRBJ2-5; a possible D gene is TRBD2 (6 bases). The DNA end favors TRBJ2-1, so the J call may be wrong. The CDR3 runs to 13 residues. Per the germline V gene, CDR1 is SGHTA and CDR2 is FQGTGA. The CDR3 here is CVNSFGLTNEQFF. The CDR3, as DNA: TGTGTCAACAGCTTCGGACTAACGAATGAGCAGTTCTTC.

By share, this clonotype ranks as large. This sequence joins TRBV10-2 and TRBJ2-1; D unclear. In germline, CDR1 is WSHSY, CDR2 SAAADI. The CDR3 consists of 14 residues. V lost 0 bases to trimming and J lost 6 bases, with 9 bases between them. The DNA for the CDR3 is TGCGCCAGCAGTGAGTCGAGCCTCCTCAATGAGCAGTTCTTC. Translated, it gives CASSESSLLNEQFF.